The 2 T cell receptor beta chains below all came from one sample that was sequenced in a study of T cells in Graves' hyperthyroidism and ophthalmopathy. Researchers took RNA transcripts and amplified the TCR beta CDR3 regions from them. The HTBI primer set drove a first-round RT-PCR of the TCR CDR3. A single record per CDR3 protein comes from TCRdb applying MiXCR to the multiplex PCR reads. The sample consists of 250,000 to 350,000 distinct CDR3 sequences, about 18% of them appearing once. Sequencing used blood. Receptors originate from a woman aged 55 to 70 with Graves' ophthalmopathy.

The rearrangement links TRBV20-1 to TRBJ2-2; D is unresolved. The CDR3 has 13 amino acids. The V end was cut by 1 base, the J end by 6 bases, with 9 bases between. Germline assignment: CDR1 DFQATT and CDR2 SNEGSKA (reference sequence). The CDR3 bases are TGCAGTGCTAGAGGGGGATTCCCCGGGGAGCTGTTTTTT. This translates into CSARGGFPGELFF.

This clonotype turned up a few times. The rearrangement joins TRBV5-8 to TRBJ1-5, with D possibly being TRBD1 (5 bases). The germline V gene has CDR1 SGHTS and CDR2 YDEGEE. The CDR3 loop spans 17 amino acids. Trimming shortened V by 0 bases and J by 7 bases, and 20 bases separated the two germline ends. CDR3 loop: CASSLAVRGLRNQPQHF. CDR3 in DNA: TGTGCCAGCAGCTTGGCCGTCCGGGGGTTACGGAACCAGCCCCAGCATTTT.